This T cell receptor beta chain was observed in a study of cytomegalovirus exposure and HLA in healthy donors. The CDR3 totals 10 residues. The V and J ends lost 3 bases and 8 bases respectively, with 7 bases between them. Germline CDR1 is DFQATT and CDR2 is SNEGSKA (reference sequence). The study ran its PCR with 60 Vbeta and 13 Jbeta primers. The table came from immunoSEQ multiplex PCR; TCRdb's copy has only in-frame clones and leaves some out. The sample has 150,000 to 200,000 clones, around four fifths seen once; the top ten hold 2.5% to 3.5%. V gene TRBV20-1 combines with J gene TRBJ1-2; D remains ambiguous. This receptor was obtained from a female donor in good health and CMV-seronegative. The sequenced material came from PBMCs. The CDR3 loop is CSASEEGYTF. The DNA of the CDR3 is TGCAGTGCTAGTGAGGAGGGCTACACCTTC.